These 12 T cell receptor beta chains originate from one sample sequenced in a study of cytomegalovirus exposure and HLA in healthy donors (dated by TCRdb to about 2017). Libraries were built with the immunoSEQ multiplex PCR assay. For the multiplex PCR, a mixture combining 60 forward primers for TCR Vbeta segments and 13 reverse primers for TCR Jbeta segments was used. The clones in this table, taken by TCRdb from immuneACCESS, are in-frame only. Not every clone is retained; where verified, under half of the shortfall comes from an unresolved V gene, and the cause of the rest is unknown. The sample's table covers roughly 120,000 clones. The ten top clones hold approximately 2% of the sample. Sequencing was performed on PBMCs. These receptors originate from a middle-aged man in good health and CMV-seronegative.

This sequence joins TRBV28 and TRBJ1-5; 9 bases fit TRBD1. The germline V gene has CDR1 MDHEN and CDR2 SYDVKM. J was trimmed by 7 bases and V by 6 bases; bases with no gene match: 7. This CDR3 is 14 amino acids long. The CDR3 sequence is CASRLQGAGQPQHF. In nucleotides, the CDR3 is TGTGCCAGCAGATTACAGGGGGCCGGGCAGCCCCAGCATTTT. Complete variable domain (other parts from reference TRBV28 and TRBJ1-5): DVKVTQSSRYLVKRTGEKVFLECVQDMDHENMFWYRQDPGLGLRLIYFSYDVKMKEKGDIPEGYSVSREKKERFSLILESASTNQTSMYLCASRLQGAGQPQHFGDGTRLSIL.

The rearrangement uses TRBV5-1 and TRBJ2-7; 13 bases map to TRBD2. The CDR3 extends over 17 amino acids. CDR1 and CDR2 from the germline V gene are SGHRS and YFSETQ. After removal of 0 bases from V and 4 bases from J, the junction contained 7 bases not matched to a gene. The CDR3 region is CASSLGAGTSGKYEQYF. CDR3 in DNA: TGCGCCAGCAGCTTGGGGGCCGGGACTAGCGGGAAGTACGAGCAGTACTTC.

The rearrangement uses TRBV7-2 and TRBJ2-5, with 10 bases that match TRBD2. The J call may be incorrect, as the DNA end agrees better with TRBJ2-7. This CDR3 is 14 amino acids long. The germline gives CDR1 SGHTA, CDR2 FQGNSA. For the CDR3, the DNA is TGTGCCAGCAGCTGGGGACTAGCGAGCTACGAGCAGTACTTC. Its protein is CASSWGLASYEQYF.

V gene TRBV4-2 combines with J gene TRBJ2-7, with a tentative D call TRBD2 (6 bases). The CDR3 is 16 amino acids. V was pared by 0 bases and J by 0 bases, with 12 bases between. The germline V gene encodes CDR1 LGHNA and CDR2 YNFKEQ. CDR3 sequence: CASSQELASISYEQYF. CDR3 sequence (DNA): TGTGCCAGCAGCCAAGAGCTAGCGTCCATCTCCTACGAGCAGTACTTC.

This chain links TRBV7-6 with TRBJ2-5, with 10 bases aligning to TRBD2. The J call may be mistaken, given a closer DNA end match to TRBJ2-7. The CDR3 sequence is 16 residues long. The germline V gene has CDR1 SGHVS and CDR2 FNYEAQ. For the CDR3, the DNA is TGTGCCAGCAGCTCGGGAGGGCTAGCGGGAGCCTACGAGCAGTACTTC. It yields the protein CASSSGGLAGAYEQYF.

The rearrangement joins TRBV19 to TRBJ2-2, with 11 bases fitting TRBD2. Germline values: CDR1 LNHDA, CDR2 SQIVND (reference sequence). CDR3 size: 17 residues. The V and J ends lost 2 bases and 0 bases, in that order; junction bases with no gene match: 2. Here the CDR3 reads CASSILAGGTNTGELFF. CDR3 nucleotide sequence: TGTGCCAGTAGTATACTAGCGGGAGGTACGAACACCGGGGAGCTGTTTTTT.

DNA for the CDR3: TGCGCCAGCAGCCAACGAATACTAGCGGGATCAGAGACCCAGTACTTC. This codes for CASSQRILAGSETQYF. The chain couples TRBV4-1 to TRBJ2-5; 10 nucleotides line up with TRBD2. With V trimmed by 2 bases and J by 4 bases, 7 bases remained unmatched. CDR3 length: 16 residues. Germline loops: CDR1 MGHRA, CDR2 YSYEKL.

The gene calls are TRBV9 and TRBJ2-1; 13 nucleotides align to TRBD2. CDR3 length: 17 amino acids. With 2 bases clipped from V and 4 bases from J, the junction kept 6 bases outside the gene matches. Germline V gives CDR1 SGDLS, CDR2 YYNGEE. In nucleotides, the CDR3 is TGTGCCAGCAGCGTTGGGACTAGCGGGACCCGGTACAATGAGCAGTTCTTC. The encoded protein is CASSVGTSGTRYNEQFF.

The CDR3 DNA is TGTGCCAGTAGCACCTCGACAGGAACAGCCTACGAGCAGTACTTC. It is translated as CASSTSTGTAYEQYF. This rearrangement joins TRBV19 to TRBJ2-7; D possibly corresponds to TRBD1 (6 bases). V was cut by 6 bases and J by 2 bases, with 17 bases left in between. Germline V CDR1 and CDR2: LNHDA, SQIVND (reference sequence). CDR3 length: 15 residues.

This sequence joins TRBV19 and TRBJ1-5, with D uncertain. Looked up from germline, CDR1 is LNHDA and CDR2 is SQIVND (reference sequence). The V gene lost 2 bases and the J gene lost 3 bases, with 8 bases spanning the gap. CDR3 length: 14 residues. CDR3 DNA sequence: TGTGCCAGTAGTATAACGGTAGACAATCAGCCCCAGCATTTT. It specifies CASSITVDNQPQHF.

The chain carries TRBV7-2 and TRBJ2-3, with TRBD1 matching 7 bases. This CDR3 contains 13 residues. The J segment lost 6 bases and the V segment lost 3 bases, leaving 3 bases of the junction unmatched. Germline V gene sequence: CDR1 SGHTA, CDR2 FQGNSA. CDR3 amino acids: CASSLGTADTQYF. The CDR3 bases are TGTGCCAGCAGCTTGGGGACAGCCGATACGCAGTATTTT.

The V gene is TRBV29-1, the J gene TRBJ1-2; 9 bases fit TRBD1. The CDR3 covers 14 residues. The V segment lost 5 bases and the J segment 3 bases; nucleotides outside the gene matches: 7. Germline CDR1 reads SQVTM; CDR2 reads ANQGSEA. CDR3 bases: TGCAGCGTTTACGACAGGGGGGGCGACTATGGCTACACCTTC. This sequence encodes CSVYDRGGDYGYTF.